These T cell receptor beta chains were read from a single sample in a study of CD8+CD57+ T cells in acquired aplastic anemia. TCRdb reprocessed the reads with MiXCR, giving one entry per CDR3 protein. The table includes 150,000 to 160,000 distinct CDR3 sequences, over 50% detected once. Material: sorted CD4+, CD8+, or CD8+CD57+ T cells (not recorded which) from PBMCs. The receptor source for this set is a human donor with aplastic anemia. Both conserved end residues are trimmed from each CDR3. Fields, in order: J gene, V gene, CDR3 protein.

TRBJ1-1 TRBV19 AVKGTVRRNTEAF
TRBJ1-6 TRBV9 ASSVRDSLNSPLH
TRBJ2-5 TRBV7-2 ASSLDGRAGETQY
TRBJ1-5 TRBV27 ASRWDGIQPQH
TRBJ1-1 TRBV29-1 SVRRNTEAF
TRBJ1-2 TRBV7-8 ASSSSQPANYGYT
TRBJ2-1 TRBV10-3 AISKFGLAGAFVDNEQF
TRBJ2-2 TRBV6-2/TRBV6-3 ASSYSGSGGDSNGELF
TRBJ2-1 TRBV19 ASASFLAGEYNEQF
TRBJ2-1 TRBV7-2 ASSLAKVQGAGYNEQF
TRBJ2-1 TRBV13 ASSLPDRENEQF
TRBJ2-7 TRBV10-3 AISSSGPYEQY
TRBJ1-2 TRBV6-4 ASSDSTGPEDGYT
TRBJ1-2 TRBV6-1 ASSVTGARDGYT
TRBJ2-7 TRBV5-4 ASSFWTGGPRSYEQY
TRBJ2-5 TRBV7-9 ASSVSGSETQY
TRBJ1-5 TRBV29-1 SVNGQGNQPQH
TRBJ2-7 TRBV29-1 SVVGQGAPYEQY
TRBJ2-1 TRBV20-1 SARLSSSPTINEQF
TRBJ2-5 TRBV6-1 ASSELAGVQETQY
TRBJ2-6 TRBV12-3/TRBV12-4 ASSLARILPANVLT
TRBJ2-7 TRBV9 ASSVAQGDEQY
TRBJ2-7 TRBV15 ATSREATVGGEQY
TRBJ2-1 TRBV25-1 ASRAWWGGRNEQF
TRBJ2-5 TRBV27 ASSLRGTGMETQY